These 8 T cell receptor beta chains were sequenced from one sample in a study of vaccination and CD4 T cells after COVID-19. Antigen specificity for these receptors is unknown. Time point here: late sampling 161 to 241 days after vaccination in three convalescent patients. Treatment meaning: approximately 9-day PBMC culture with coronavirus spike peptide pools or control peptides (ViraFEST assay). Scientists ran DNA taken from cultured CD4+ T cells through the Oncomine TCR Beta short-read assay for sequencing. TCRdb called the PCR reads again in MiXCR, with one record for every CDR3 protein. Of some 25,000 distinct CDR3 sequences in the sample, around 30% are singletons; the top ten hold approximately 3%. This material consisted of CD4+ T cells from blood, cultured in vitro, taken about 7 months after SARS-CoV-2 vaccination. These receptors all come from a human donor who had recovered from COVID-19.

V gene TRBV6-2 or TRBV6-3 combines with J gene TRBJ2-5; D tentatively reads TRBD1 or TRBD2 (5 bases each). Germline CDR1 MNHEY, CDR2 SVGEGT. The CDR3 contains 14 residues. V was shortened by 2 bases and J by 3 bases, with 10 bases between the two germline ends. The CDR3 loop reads CASSYLGREETQYF. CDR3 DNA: TGTGCCAGCAGTTACCTGGGACGGGAAGAGACCCAGTACTTC.

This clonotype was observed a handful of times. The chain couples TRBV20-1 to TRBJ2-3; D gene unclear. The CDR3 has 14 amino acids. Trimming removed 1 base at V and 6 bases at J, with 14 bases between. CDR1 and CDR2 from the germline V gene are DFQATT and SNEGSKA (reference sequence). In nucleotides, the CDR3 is TGCAGTGCTAGAGTCGGATCGGCAGCCGATACGCAGTATTTT. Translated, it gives CSARVGSAADTQYF.

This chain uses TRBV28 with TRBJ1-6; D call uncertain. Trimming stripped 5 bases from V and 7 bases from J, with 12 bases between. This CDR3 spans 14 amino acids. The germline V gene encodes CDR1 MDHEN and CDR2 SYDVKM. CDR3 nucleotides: TGTGCCAGCAGTCGTCGAGGAAGAAATTCACCCCTCCACTTT. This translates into CASSRRGRNSPLHF.

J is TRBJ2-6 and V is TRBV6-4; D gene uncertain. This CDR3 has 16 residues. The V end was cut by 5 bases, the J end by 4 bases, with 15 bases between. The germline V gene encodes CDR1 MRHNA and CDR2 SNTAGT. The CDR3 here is CASSPHGGAGANVLTF. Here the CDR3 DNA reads TGTGCCAGCAGTCCTCATGGTGGTGCCGGGGCCAACGTCCTGACTTTC.

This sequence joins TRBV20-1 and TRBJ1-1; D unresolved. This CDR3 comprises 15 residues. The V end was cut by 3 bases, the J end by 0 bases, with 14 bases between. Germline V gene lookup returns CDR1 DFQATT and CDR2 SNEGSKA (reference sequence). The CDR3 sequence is CSASSHFEVNTEAFF. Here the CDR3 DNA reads TGCAGTGCTAGCTCCCATTTTGAAGTGAACACTGAAGCTTTCTTT.

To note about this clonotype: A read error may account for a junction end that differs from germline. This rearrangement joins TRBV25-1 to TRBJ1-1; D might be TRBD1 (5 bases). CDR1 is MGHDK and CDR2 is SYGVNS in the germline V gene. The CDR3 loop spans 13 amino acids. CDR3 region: CASRESGGTEAFF. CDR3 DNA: TGTGCCAGCAGGGAATCGGGGGGCACTGAAGCTTTCTTT.

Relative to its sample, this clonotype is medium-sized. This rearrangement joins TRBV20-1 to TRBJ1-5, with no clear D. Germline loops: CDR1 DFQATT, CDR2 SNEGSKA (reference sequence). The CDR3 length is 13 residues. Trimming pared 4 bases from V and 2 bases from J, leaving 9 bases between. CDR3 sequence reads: CSAIGGRNQPQHF. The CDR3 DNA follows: TGCAGTGCTATTGGAGGGCGCAATCAGCCCCAGCATTTT.

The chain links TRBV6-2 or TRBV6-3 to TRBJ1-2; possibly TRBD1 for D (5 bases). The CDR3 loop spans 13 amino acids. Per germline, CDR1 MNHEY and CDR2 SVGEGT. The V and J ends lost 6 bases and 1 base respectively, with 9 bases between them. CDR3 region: CASRDSNNYGYTF. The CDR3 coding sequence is TGTGCCAGCAGAGACAGTAATAACTATGGCTACACCTTC.